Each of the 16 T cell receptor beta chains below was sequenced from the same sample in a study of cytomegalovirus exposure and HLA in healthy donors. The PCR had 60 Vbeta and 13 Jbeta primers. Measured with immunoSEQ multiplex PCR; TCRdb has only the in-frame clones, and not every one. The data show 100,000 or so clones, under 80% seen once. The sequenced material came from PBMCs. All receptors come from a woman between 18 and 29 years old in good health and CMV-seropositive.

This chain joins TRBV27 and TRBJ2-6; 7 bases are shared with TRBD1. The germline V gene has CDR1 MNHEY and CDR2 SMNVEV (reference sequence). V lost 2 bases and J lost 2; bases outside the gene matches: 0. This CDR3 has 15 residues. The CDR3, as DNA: TGTGCCAGCAGTTTAACAGGGGCTGGGGCCAACGTCCTGACTTTC. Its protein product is CASSLTGAGANVLTF.

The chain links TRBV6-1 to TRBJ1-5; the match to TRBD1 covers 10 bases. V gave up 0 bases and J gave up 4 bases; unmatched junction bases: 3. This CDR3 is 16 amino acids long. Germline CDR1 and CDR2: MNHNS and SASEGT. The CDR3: CASSEAWDRGNQPQHF. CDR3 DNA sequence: TGTGCCAGCAGTGAAGCCTGGGACAGGGGAAATCAGCCCCAGCATTTT.

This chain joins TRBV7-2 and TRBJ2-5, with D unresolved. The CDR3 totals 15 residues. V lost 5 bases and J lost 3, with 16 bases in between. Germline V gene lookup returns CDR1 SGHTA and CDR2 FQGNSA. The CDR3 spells CASSPRIIREETQYF. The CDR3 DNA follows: TGTGCCAGCAGCCCCCGTATTATACGGGAAGAGACCCAGTACTTC.

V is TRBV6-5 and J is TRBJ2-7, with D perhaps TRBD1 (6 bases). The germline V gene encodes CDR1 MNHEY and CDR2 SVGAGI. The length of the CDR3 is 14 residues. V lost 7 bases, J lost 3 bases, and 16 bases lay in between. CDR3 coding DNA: TGTGCCAGCACCCGGACAGTTAGTGGCTACGAGCAGTACTTC. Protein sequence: CASTRTVSGYEQYF.

The CDR3 is CASSGFGTGQETQYF. In DNA, the CDR3 is TGTGCCAGCTCAGGATTTGGGACTGGCCAAGAGACCCAGTACTTC. The gene calls are TRBV18 and TRBJ2-5; D is perhaps TRBD2 (6 bases). CDR1 KGHSH and CDR2 LQKENI come from the germline V gene. The CDR3 covers 15 residues. Trimming removed 5 bases from V and 1 base from J, with 14 bases in between. Filled out from reference TRBV18 and TRBJ2-5, the complete variable domain reads NAGVMQNPRHLVRRRGQEARLRCSPMKGHSHVYWYRQLPEEGLKFMVYLQKENIIDESGMPKERFSAEFPKEGPSILRIQQVVRGDSAAYFCASSGFGTGQETQYFGPGTRLLVL.

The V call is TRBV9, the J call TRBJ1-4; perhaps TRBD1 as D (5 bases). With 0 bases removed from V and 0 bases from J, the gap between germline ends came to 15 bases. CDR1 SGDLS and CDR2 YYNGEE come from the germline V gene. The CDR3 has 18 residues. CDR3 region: CASSVGPGPGATNEKLFF. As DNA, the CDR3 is TGTGCCAGCAGCGTAGGACCAGGCCCGGGGGCAACTAATGAAAAACTGTTTTTT.

DNA of the CDR3: TGTGCCAGCAGCTCCGGATGGACAGTTAGCACAGATACGCAGTATTTT. This codes for CASSSGWTVSTDTQYF. The chain couples TRBV7-8 to TRBJ2-3, with D maybe TRBD1 (6 bases). V was clipped by 4 bases and J by 0 bases, with 14 bases between them. Germline values: CDR1 SGHVS, CDR2 FQNEAQ. The CDR3 is 16 residues long.

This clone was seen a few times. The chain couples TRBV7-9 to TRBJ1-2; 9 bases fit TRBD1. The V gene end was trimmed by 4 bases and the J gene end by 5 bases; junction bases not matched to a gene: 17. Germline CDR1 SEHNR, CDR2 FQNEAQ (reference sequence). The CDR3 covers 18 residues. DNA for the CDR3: TGTGCCAGCAGCTCCGCGGATTACAGGGGGCTCTCCCCTTATGGCTACACCTTC. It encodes CASSSADYRGLSPYGYTF.

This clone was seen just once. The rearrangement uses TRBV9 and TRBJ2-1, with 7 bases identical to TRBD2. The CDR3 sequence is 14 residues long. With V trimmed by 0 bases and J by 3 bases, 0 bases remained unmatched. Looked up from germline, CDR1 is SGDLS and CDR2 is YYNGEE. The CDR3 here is CASSVGDYYNEQFF. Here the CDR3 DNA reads TGTGCCAGCAGCGTAGGGGACTACTACAATGAGCAGTTCTTC. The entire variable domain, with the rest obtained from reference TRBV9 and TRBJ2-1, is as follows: DSGVTQTPKHLITATGQRVTLRCSPRSGDLSVYWYQQSLDQGLQFLIQYYNGEERAKGNILERFSAQQFPDLHSELNLSSLELGDSALYFCASSVGDYYNEQFFGPGTRLTVL.

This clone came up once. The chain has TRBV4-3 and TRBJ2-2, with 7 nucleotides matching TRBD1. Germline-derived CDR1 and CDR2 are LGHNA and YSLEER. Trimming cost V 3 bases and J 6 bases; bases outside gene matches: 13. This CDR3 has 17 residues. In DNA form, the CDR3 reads TGCGCCAGCAGCCACAAGATGTACGGACAGGCCCCCGGGGAGCTGTTTTTT. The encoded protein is CASSHKMYGQAPGELFF.

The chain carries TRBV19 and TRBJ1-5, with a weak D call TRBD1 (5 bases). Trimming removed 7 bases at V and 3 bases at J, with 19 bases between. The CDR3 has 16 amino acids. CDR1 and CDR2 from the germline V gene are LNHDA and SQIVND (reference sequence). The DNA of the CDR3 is TGTGCCAGTAATGGGGGGGGACCTCTAGTCAATCAGCCCCAGCATTTT. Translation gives CASNGGGPLVNQPQHF.

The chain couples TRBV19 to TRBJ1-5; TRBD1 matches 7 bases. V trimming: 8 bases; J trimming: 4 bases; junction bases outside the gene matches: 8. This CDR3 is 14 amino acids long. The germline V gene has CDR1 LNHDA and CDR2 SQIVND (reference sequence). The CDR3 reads CASRKPQGNQPQHF. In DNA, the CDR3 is TGTGCCAGTCGTAAACCACAGGGGAATCAGCCCCAGCATTTT.

CDR3 loop: CASSSTGLGPHEQFF. For the CDR3, the DNA is TGTGCCAGCAGCTCCACAGGGCTCGGGCCCCATGAGCAGTTCTTC. The V and J genes are TRBV13 and TRBJ2-1; weak D call: TRBD1 (6 bases). V lost 4 bases to trimming and J lost 8 bases, with 18 bases between them. The CDR3 has 15 amino acids. Germline values: CDR1 PRHDT, CDR2 FYEKMQ (reference sequence).

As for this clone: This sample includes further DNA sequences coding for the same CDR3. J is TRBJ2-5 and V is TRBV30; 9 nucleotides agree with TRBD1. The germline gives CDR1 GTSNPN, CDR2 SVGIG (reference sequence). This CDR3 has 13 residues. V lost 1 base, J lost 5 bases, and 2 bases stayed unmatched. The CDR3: CAWSGQGGETQYF. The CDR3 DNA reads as TGTGCCTGGAGTGGACAGGGGGGCGAGACCCAGTACTTC.

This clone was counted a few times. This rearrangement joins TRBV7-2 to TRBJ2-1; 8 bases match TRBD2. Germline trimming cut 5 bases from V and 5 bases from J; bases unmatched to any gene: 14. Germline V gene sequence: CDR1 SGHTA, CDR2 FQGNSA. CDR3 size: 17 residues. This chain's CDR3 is CASSRGLIAGPHNEQFF. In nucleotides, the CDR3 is TGTGCCAGCAGCCGCGGCCTTATAGCGGGACCCCACAATGAGCAGTTCTTC. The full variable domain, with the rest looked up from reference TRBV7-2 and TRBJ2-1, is GAGVSQSPSNKVTEKGKDVELRCDPISGHTALYWYRQSLGQGLEFLIYFQGNSAPDKSGLPSDRFSAERTGGSVSTLTIQRTQQEDSAVYLCASSRGLIAGPHNEQFFGPGTRLTVL.

The CDR3 nucleotides are TGTGCCAGCAGCCAAGGACATCCCAACGAGCAGTACTTC. As protein: CASSQGHPNEQYF. The chain uses TRBV7-9 and TRBJ2-7; D possibly corresponds to TRBD1 (5 bases). V lost 5 bases and J lost 5, with 13 bases in between. CDR3 length: 13 amino acids. The V gene's germline CDR1 is SEHNR and CDR2 FQNEAQ (reference sequence).